This T cell receptor (beta chain) was obtained from a study of T cells in Graves' hyperthyroidism and ophthalmopathy. General study results and limits: Expanded thyroid clonotypes (above 0.001) were mostly also found in blood.

The CDR3 totals 13 residues. Germline V CDR1 and CDR2: KGHDR, SFDVKD. Trimming took 4 bases from V and 0 from J, leaving 6 bases between them. Amplified TCR beta CDR3 regions came from RNA transcripts. First-round RT-PCR with HTBI primers amplified the TCR CDR3 region. MiXCR, run by TCRdb on the multiplex PCR reads, gives a single entry per CDR3 protein. The sample carries 300,000 to 450,000 distinct CDR3 sequences, about a sixth recorded once. In the case of this clonotype: Its specificity is not known.

Exclusion followed for patients with uncontrolled infection, other autoimmune disease, pregnancy or lactation. This clonotype was sampled from a middle-aged woman with Graves' ophthalmopathy. The sequencing sample was made of blood. J is TRBJ2-7 and V is TRBV24-1, with D unclear. The CDR3 loop is CATSDGSSYEQYF. The CDR3 DNA reads as TGTGCCACCAGTGACGGGTCCTCCTACGAGCAGTACTTC.